A single sample gave rise to the 15 T cell receptor beta chains below, sequenced in a study of persistence of HIV-infected CD4 T cells. The immunoSEQ assay was version 4, run in survey mode. Method: immunoSEQ multiplex PCR; TCRdb's copy keeps in-frame clones and lacks some. The sample includes just under 20,000 clones, about 80% seen only once; the top ten take 6.5% to 8.5%. Lysates of CMV-infected fibroblasts at around 9.1 ug/mL stimulated these cells. CD4+ T cells upregulating both CD40 ligand and CD69 were sorted as responding cells. These receptors are not linked to any known antigen. Sequenced here: CD4+ T cells sorted from PBMCs after 18-hour stimulation, sampled from a patient who received antiretroviral therapy. The origin of the receptors is an adult man with HIV who was CMV-seropositive.

The chain joins TRBV5-1 to TRBJ1-2, with no clear D. The CDR3 consists of 14 residues. Germline V gene lookup returns CDR1 SGHRS and CDR2 YFSETQ. V gave up 0 bases and J gave up 8 bases, with 14 bases separating them. CDR3 nucleotide sequence: TGCGCCAGCAGCTTGGATGGTGCGGCTATGGGCTACACCTTC. Translated: CASSLDGAAMGYTF.

The rearrangement joins TRBV27 to TRBJ2-1; the match to TRBD1 covers 10 bases. J was trimmed by 9 bases and V by 3 bases; bases with no gene match: 14. Germline CDR1 and CDR2: MNHEY and SMNVEV (reference sequence). This CDR3 spans 17 amino acids. The DNA for the CDR3 is TGTGCCAGCAGTTTCCGGACAGGGGGTCTCACTAACAGTGAGCAGTTCTTC. It codes for CASSFRTGGLTNSEQFF.

The CDR3 sequence is CASSLDGQGQGNTIYF. The CDR3 DNA sequence: TGCGCCAGCAGCTTAGACGGACAGGGGCAAGGAAACACCATATATTTT. The V and J genes are TRBV5-1 and TRBJ1-3, with 9 bases that match TRBD1. V gave up 2 bases and J gave up 4 bases; unmatched junction bases: 7. Germline V gene sequence: CDR1 SGHRS, CDR2 YFSETQ. CDR3 length: 16 residues.

The chain combines TRBV27 with TRBJ1-5, with TRBD1 matching over 7 bases. CDR1 is MNHEY and CDR2 is SMNVEV in the germline V gene (reference sequence). The CDR3 sequence is 17 residues long. After removal of 5 bases from V and 9 bases from J, the junction contained 19 bases not matched to a gene. The CDR3 region is CASSPRGSRGQGGPQHF. DNA of the CDR3: TGTGCCAGCAGTCCTAGAGGGTCAAGGGGGCAGGGTGGGCCCCAGCATTTT.

The chain carries TRBV2 and TRBJ2-2, with D unresolved. This CDR3 contains 15 residues. With 4 bases removed from V and 1 base from J, the gap between germline ends came to 10 bases. CDR1 is SNHLY and CDR2 is FYNNEI in the germline V gene. The CDR3 nucleotides are TGTGCCAGCAGTGTGTGGGTTAAGAACACCGGGGAGCTGTTTTTT. Its translation: CASSVWVKNTGELFF. Variable domain in full (rest from reference TRBV2 and TRBJ2-2): EPEVTQTPSHQVTQMGQEVILRCVPISNHLYFYWYRQILGQKVEFLVSFYNNEISEKSEIFDDQFSVERPDGSNFTLKIRSTKLEDSAMYFCASSVWVKNTGELFFGEGSRLTVL.

The chain is built from TRBV5-6 and TRBJ1-2; 7 positions match TRBD1. With 7 bases clipped from V and 4 bases from J, the junction kept 10 bases outside the gene matches. Germline V gene lookup returns CDR1 SGHDT and CDR2 YYEEEE. The CDR3 covers 14 residues. The CDR3 region is CASHTGQVLYGYTF. CDR3 coding DNA: TGTGCCAGCCACACCGGACAGGTTCTCTATGGCTACACCTTC.

This chain links TRBV9 with TRBJ1-6; D not resolved. This CDR3 contains 13 residues. The germline V gene has CDR1 SGDLS and CDR2 YYNGEE. V was trimmed by 0 bases and J by 8 bases, leaving 6 bases between them. CDR3 sequence: CASSVEEYSPLHF. As DNA, the CDR3 is TGTGCCAGCAGCGTAGAGGAGTATTCACCCCTCCACTTT.

CDR3 sequence reads: CASTHTIGQGTGELFF. CDR3 sequence (DNA): TGTGCCAGTACCCACACAATAGGACAGGGTACCGGGGAGCTGTTTTTT. V gene TRBV19 combines with J gene TRBJ2-2, with 8 bases identical to TRBD1. The CDR3 covers 16 residues. V dropped 7 bases and J dropped 5; count of bases not matched to a gene: 12. Germline CDR1 and CDR2: LNHDA and SQIVND (reference sequence).

The rearrangement uses TRBV6-5 and TRBJ2-3; D is unclear. Trimming took 6 bases from V and 2 from J, leaving 12 bases between them. The CDR3 has 14 residues. Germline CDR1 MNHEY, CDR2 SVGAGI. DNA of the CDR3: TGTGCCAGCAGCTTCGACTGGTACACAGATACGCAGTATTTT. As protein: CASSFDWYTDTQYF.

The chain recombines TRBV10-3 with TRBJ1-1; D perhaps matches TRBD1 (5 bases). This CDR3 has 15 amino acids. Trimming removed 3 bases at V and 4 bases at J, with 15 bases between. The germline gives CDR1 ENHRY, CDR2 SYGVKD. The CDR3 here is CAISEGVRGGTEAFF. As DNA, the CDR3 is TGTGCCATCAGTGAAGGGGTGAGGGGTGGCACTGAAGCTTTCTTT.

The V call is TRBV5-1, the J call TRBJ1-2; the D gene is possibly TRBD1 (5 bases). The CDR3 is made up of 14 amino acids. Trimming left V 3 bases short and J 2 bases short, with 11 bases between. Per the germline V gene, CDR1 is SGHRS and CDR2 is YFSETQ. The DNA of the CDR3 is TGCGCCAGCAGCTCGGCGGGGGGGAACTATGGCTACACCTTC. Amino acid sequence: CASSSAGGNYGYTF.

The chain has TRBV30 and TRBJ1-6; D gene uncertain. The ends were cut back, 6 bases at V and 0 bases at J, with 12 bases in the middle. The CDR3 spans 15 residues. In germline, CDR1 is GTSNPN, CDR2 SVGIG (reference sequence). The CDR3 DNA sequence: TGTGCCTGCCTATCCCAGAGCTCCTATAATTCACCCCTCCACTTT. Amino acid sequence: CACLSQSSYNSPLHF.

In its sample, this clone was seen a few times. The chain couples TRBV18 to TRBJ1-2; a weak D match, TRBD1 (6 bases). V was shortened by 4 bases and J by 0 bases, with 9 bases between the two germline ends. Germline V gene sequence: CDR1 KGHSH, CDR2 LQKENI. The CDR3 runs 14 residues. As DNA, the CDR3 is TGTGCCAGCTCACTGGACAGTTCTAACTATGGCTACACCTTC. This encodes CASSLDSSNYGYTF.

This chain joins TRBV7-9 and TRBJ2-3, with TRBD1 matching 9 bases. The CDR3 is 14 residues long. Germline lookup yields CDR1 SEHNR and CDR2 FQNEAQ (reference sequence). V trimming: 5 bases; J trimming: 4 bases; junction bases outside the gene matches: 4. The CDR3 loop reads CASSRTGVADTQYF. CDR3 bases: TGTGCCAGCAGCCGGACAGGGGTCGCAGATACGCAGTATTTT. Full variable domain (outside the CDR3, taken from reference TRBV7-9 and TRBJ2-3): DTGVSQNPRHKITKRGQNVTFRCDPISEHNRLYWYRQTLGQGPEFLTYFQNEAQLEKSRLLSDRFSAERPKGSFSTLEIQRTEQGDSAMYLCASSRTGVADTQYFGPGTRLTVL.

The V and J genes are TRBV7-8 and TRBJ2-7, with a possible D match to TRBD1 (5 bases). The CDR3 is 15 residues long. V was cut by 6 bases and J by 3 bases, with 18 bases left in between. The germline V gene has CDR1 SGHVS and CDR2 FQNEAQ. CDR3 residues: CASSLVGRERYEQYF. CDR3 coding DNA: TGTGCCAGCAGTCTAGTGGGGCGCGAACGCTACGAGCAGTACTTC.